This TCR beta chain was identified in a study of human T cells and chemical hapten exposure. At the level of the study: All patients underwent weekly scalp dosing with diphenylcyclopropenone for the full roughly 22-week study.

Stated time point: patch test 3, about 24 weeks after DPC sensitization. The treatment: therapeutic diphenylcyclopropenone sensitization with weekly scalp DPC. TCRdb processed the RACE reads anew with MiXCR; each CDR3 protein has one entry. Of more than 95,000 distinct CDR3 sequences in the sample, less than 40% were seen once. This clonotype has a handful of counts. Germline CDR1 KGHDR, CDR2 SFDVKD. This CDR3 spans 15 amino acids. The V end lost 5 bases, the J end lost 6 bases, and 16 bases lay between the germline ends. This receptor was obtained from a man in his forties with alopecia areata. Some clones in this sample may be carry-over from other donors' samples. The V gene is TRBV24-1, the J gene TRBJ1-3; D may be TRBD1 (6 bases). The sample in question was whole blood, obtained in connection with sensitization to the hapten diphenylcyclopropenone (DPC). The CDR3 DNA follows: TGTGCCACCAGTGTCGTCACAGGGAATATAAACACCATATATTTT. Residues: CATSVVTGNINTIYF.